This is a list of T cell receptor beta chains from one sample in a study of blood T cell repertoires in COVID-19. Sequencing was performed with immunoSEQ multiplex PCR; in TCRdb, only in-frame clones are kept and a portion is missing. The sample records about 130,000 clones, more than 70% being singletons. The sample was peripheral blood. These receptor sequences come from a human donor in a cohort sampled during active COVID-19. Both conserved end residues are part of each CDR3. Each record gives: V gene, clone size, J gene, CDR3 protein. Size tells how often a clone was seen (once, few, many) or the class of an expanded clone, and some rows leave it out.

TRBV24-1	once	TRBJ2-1	CATSEGDWEDEQFF
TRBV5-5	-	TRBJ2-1	CASSPRLAGATYNEQFF
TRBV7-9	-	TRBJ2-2	CASSLDRYTGELFF
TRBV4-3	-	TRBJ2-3	CASSLGLAGRGATDTQYF
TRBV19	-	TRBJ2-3	CASSRTSGRTDTQYF
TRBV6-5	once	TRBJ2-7	CAARTSGGREQYF
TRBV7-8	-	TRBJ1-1	CASLLALDRGRAEAFF
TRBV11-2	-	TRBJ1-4	CASSLEATGGNEKLFF
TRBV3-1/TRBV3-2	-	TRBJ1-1	CASSQDNRRITEAFF
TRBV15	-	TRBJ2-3	CATSRVRSTDTQYF
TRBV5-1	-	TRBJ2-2	CASSFVGGTGELFF
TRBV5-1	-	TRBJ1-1	CASSGDSLNTEAFF
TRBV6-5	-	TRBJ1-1	CASTQVPGAEAFF
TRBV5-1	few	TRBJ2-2	CASSLVVSDTGELFF
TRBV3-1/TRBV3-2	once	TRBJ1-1	CASSQVPGTEAFF
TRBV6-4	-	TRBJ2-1	CASSDSGGAPNEQFF
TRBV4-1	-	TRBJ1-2	CASSQDGGGANYGYTF
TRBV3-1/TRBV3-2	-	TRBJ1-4	CASSLGDGKLFF
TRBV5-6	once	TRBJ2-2	CASSLGQGAAFHTGELFF
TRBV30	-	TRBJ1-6	CAWSVTPGGSGSPLHF
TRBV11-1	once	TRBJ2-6	CASSKRSGANVLTF
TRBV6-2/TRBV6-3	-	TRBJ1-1	CASSYPQGIEAFF
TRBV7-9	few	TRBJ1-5	CASSSGPGGNQPQHF
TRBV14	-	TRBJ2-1	CASSQLTGTSRANEQFF